This is a list of T cell receptor beta chains from one sample in a study of cytomegalovirus exposure and HLA in healthy donors. The repertoire was sequenced with immunoSEQ multiplex PCR; TCRdb's copy has only in-frame clones and lacks some. The sample contains 170,000 or so clones, roughly four fifths of which appear only once. The sample consisted of PBMCs. Receptor source: a woman aged 40 to 55 in good health and CMV-seronegative. CDR3s leave out the opening cysteine and the closing phenylalanine or tryptophan.

j_call | v_call | cdr3_aa
TRBJ1-3 | TRBV19 | ASSIDSIDSLGSGNTIY
TRBJ2-1 | TRBV4-2 | ASSPAGAERSYNEQF
TRBJ2-1 | TRBV11-3 | ASSLGSGGLYNEQF
TRBJ2-7 | TRBV13 | ATNQRGGSYEQY
TRBJ2-1 | TRBV7-9 | ASSFGHGVFDEQF
TRBJ1-4 | TRBV4-2 | ASSLQTGGSSNEKLF
TRBJ2-7 | TRBV6-1 | ASSSQGLLGYEQY
TRBJ2-2 | TRBV28 | ASSLSVRTSGGSHSGELF
TRBJ2-1 | TRBV12-5 | ASGLARTSGGHNEQF
TRBJ1-5 | TRBV6-6 | ASSHYNSNQPQH
TRBJ2-7 | TRBV7-2 | ASSLAPGQGTLEQY
TRBJ2-7 | TRBV27 | ASSRRGPGGYEQY
TRBJ1-2 | TRBV29-1 | SVDYRGEQANYGYT
TRBJ2-5 | TRBV2 | ATSLLGAQETQY
TRBJ1-5 | TRBV28 | ASSLSRYTYNQPQH
TRBJ1-3 | TRBV11-2 | ASSLGLRVWNTIY
TRBJ2-1 | TRBV9 | ASSVVPFGRGGQHNEQF
TRBJ2-5 | TRBV15 | ATSKGLAGMGSTQY
TRBJ1-5 | TRBV6-5 | ASSPDREDQPQH
TRBJ2-1 | TRBV28 | ASSLASGGPYNEQF
TRBJ2-4 | TRBV5-1 | ASSQGPEGKKNIQY
TRBJ1-1 | TRBV4-1 | ASSQPRQGIRVNTEAF